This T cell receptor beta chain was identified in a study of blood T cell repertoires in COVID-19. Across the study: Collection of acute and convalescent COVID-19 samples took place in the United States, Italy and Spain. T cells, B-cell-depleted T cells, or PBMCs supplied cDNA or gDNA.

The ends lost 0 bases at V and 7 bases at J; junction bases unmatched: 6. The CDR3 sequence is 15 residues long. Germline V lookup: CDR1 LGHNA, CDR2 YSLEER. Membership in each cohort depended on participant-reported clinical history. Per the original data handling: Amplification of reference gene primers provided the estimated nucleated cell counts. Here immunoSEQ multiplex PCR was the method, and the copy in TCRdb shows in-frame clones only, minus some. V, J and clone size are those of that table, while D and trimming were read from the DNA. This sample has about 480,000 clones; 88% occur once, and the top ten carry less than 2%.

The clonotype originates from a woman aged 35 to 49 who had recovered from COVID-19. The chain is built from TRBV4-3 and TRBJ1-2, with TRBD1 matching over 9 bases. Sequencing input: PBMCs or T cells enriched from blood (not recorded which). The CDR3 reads CASSQDATGGRGYTF. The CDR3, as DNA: TGCGCCAGCAGCCAAGATGCGACAGGGGGGCGTGGCTACACCTTC.